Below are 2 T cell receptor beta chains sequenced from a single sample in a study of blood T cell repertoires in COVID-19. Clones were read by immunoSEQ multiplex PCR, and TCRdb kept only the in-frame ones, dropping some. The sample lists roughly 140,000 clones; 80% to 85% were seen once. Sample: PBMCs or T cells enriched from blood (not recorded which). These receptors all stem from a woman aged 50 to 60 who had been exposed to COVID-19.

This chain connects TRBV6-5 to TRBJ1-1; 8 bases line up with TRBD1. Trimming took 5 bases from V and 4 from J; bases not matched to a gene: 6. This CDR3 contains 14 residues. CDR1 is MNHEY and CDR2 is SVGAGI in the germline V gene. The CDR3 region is CASSRSTGATEAFF. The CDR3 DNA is TGTGCCAGCAGTCGTTCGACAGGGGCCACTGAAGCTTTCTTT.

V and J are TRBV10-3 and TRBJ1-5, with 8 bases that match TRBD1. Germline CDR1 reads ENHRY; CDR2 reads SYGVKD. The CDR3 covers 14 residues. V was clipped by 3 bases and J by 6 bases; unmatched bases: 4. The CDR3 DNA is TGTGCCATCAGTGATACAGGGGGAAGTCAGCCCCAGCATTTT. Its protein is CAISDTGGSQPQHF.